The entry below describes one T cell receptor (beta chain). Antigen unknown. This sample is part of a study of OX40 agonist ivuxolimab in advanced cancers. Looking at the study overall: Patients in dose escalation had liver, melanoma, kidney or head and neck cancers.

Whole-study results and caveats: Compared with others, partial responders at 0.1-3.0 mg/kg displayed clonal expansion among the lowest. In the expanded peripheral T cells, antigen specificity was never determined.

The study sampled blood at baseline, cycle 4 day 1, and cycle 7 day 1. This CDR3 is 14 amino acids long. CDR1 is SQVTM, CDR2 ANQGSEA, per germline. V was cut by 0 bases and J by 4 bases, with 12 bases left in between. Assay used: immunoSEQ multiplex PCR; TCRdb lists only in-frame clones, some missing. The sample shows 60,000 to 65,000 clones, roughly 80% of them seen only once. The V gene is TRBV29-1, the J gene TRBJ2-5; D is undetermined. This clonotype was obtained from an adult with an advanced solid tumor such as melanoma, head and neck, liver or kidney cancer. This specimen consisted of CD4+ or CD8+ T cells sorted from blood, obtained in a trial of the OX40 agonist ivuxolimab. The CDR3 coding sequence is TGCAGCGTTGAAGATCTGCGGAACCCAGAGACCCAGTACTTC. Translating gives CSVEDLRNPETQYF.